These 16 T cell receptor beta chains share one sample of origin, sequenced in a study of vaccination effects on CD4 cells after COVID-19. The antigens of these receptors remain unknown. The method was immunoSEQ multiplex PCR; TCRdb's version includes in-frame clones alone and lacks a portion of them. The sample contains 20,000 to 25,000 clones, around 70% of which appear only once. CD4+ T cells were isolated after approximately 10 days of culture. The material sequenced was CD4+ T cells from PBMCs cultured without peptide, taken before COVID-19 vaccination. These receptors were collected from a human donor who received a COVID-19 vaccine.

The chain employs TRBV7-9 and TRBJ1-4, with D unresolved. This CDR3 comprises 12 residues. Germline V lookup: CDR1 SEHNR, CDR2 FQNEAQ (reference sequence). Trimming took 10 bases from V and 4 from J, leaving 10 bases between them. CDR3 protein: CATRRGNEKLFF. CDR3 DNA: TGTGCCACGAGGCGGGGTAATGAAAAACTGTTTTTT.

This clone was counted between two and nine times. The genes are TRBV15 and TRBJ1-3; D is ambiguous. Trimming took off 1 base at V and 6 bases at J, with 10 bases between the two ends. CDR3 length equals 14 residues. From germline, CDR1 is LNHNV and CDR2 YYDKDF (reference sequence). CDR3: CATSRAVGKNTIYF. CDR3 nucleotide sequence: TGTGCCACCAGCAGAGCCGTAGGGAAAAACACCATATATTTT.

V gene TRBV6-2 or TRBV6-3 combines with J gene TRBJ1-2; 9 bases fit TRBD1. The CDR3 is made up of 14 amino acids. CDR1 is MNHEY and CDR2 is SVGEGT in the germline V gene. V dropped 5 bases and J dropped 7; count of bases not matched to a gene: 8. The CDR3 DNA reads TGTGCCAGCAGTCCCAGGGACAGGGCCTTTGGCTACACCTTC. It codes for CASSPRDRAFGYTF.

The rearrangement uses TRBV18 and TRBJ1-5; the D gene is possibly TRBD1 (5 bases). There are 15 residues in the CDR3. Trimming stripped 1 base from V and 2 bases from J, with 9 bases between. Looked up from germline, CDR1 is KGHSH and CDR2 is LQKENI. The CDR3 DNA is TGTGCCAGCTCACCACAGGGGATCGGCAATCAGCCCCAGCATTTT. As protein: CASSPQGIGNQPQHF. Full variable domain (rest looked up from reference TRBV18 and TRBJ1-5): NAGVMQNPRHLVRRRGQEARLRCSPMKGHSHVYWYRQLPEEGLKFMVYLQKENIIDESGMPKERFSAEFPKEGPSILRIQQVVRGDSAAYFCASSPQGIGNQPQHFGDGTRLSIL.

This clone has just a few counts. The V gene is TRBV15, the J gene TRBJ2-2; possible D gene TRBD2, 7 bases. Looked up from germline, CDR1 is LNHNV and CDR2 is YYDKDF (reference sequence). This CDR3 is built from 18 residues. Trimming shortened V by 0 bases and J by 3 bases, and 17 bases separated the two germline ends. As DNA, the CDR3 is TGTGCCACCAGCAGAGAGTCGTATTTGCGGGGGCACACCGGGGAGCTGTTTTTT. Encoded protein: CATSRESYLRGHTGELFF. The full variable domain, completed using reference TRBV15 and TRBJ2-2, is DAMVIQNPRYQVTQFGKPVTLSCSQTLNHNVMYWYQQKSSQAPKLLFHYYDKDFNNEADTPDNFQSRRPNTSFCFLDIRSPGLGDTAMYLCATSRESYLRGHTGELFFGEGSRLTVL.

This clone occurred a few times. Other DNA sequences from this sample encode an identical CDR3 as well. The chain has TRBV30 and TRBJ2-6; D remains ambiguous. CDR3 length: 15 residues. Deletions cut 0 bases from V and 0 bases from J, with 6 bases between. The germline V gene has CDR1 GTSNPN and CDR2 SVGIG (reference sequence). CDR3 in DNA: TGTGCCTGGAGTGTACTCGGCTCTGGGGCCAACGTCCTGACTTTC. Encoded protein: CAWSVLGSGANVLTF. The full variable domain, with the rest looked up from reference TRBV30 and TRBJ2-6, is SQTIHQWPATLVQPVGSPLSLECTVEGTSNPNLYWYRQAAGRGLQLLFYSVGIGQISSEVPQNLSASRPQDRQFILSSKKLLLSDSGFYLCAWSVLGSGANVLTFGAGSRLTVL.

This clone appeared a single time. The chain uses TRBV10-1 and TRBJ2-5, with 12 nucleotides matching TRBD1. J gave up 5 bases and V 6 bases, and 10 bases lay outside the gene matches. The CDR3 contains 16 residues. Per the germline V gene, CDR1 is WNHNN and CDR2 is SYGVQD (reference sequence). CDR3 region: CASSGTGGSSGETQYF. The CDR3 DNA reads as TGCGCCAGCAGCGGGACAGGGGGCTCTTCAGGGGAGACCCAGTACTTC.

The chain uses TRBV7-6 and TRBJ2-3; possibly TRBD1 or TRBD2 for D (7 bases each). The CDR3 contains 17 residues. V was cut by 0 bases and J by 3 bases, with 16 bases left in between. Per the germline V gene, CDR1 is SGHVS and CDR2 is FNYEAQ. The CDR3 reads CASSLALTGEGTDTQYF. The DNA for the CDR3 is TGTGCCAGCAGCTTAGCGTTAACAGGGGAGGGTACAGATACGCAGTATTTT.

This clone was recorded once. The J gene is TRBJ2-3, the V gene TRBV19, with D possibly TRBD1 on 6 matching bases. V was cut by 10 bases and J by 2 bases, with 16 bases left in between. CDR3 length: 14 amino acids. Germline loops: CDR1 LNHDA, CDR2 SQIVND (reference sequence). The CDR3 nucleotides are TGTGCCACCGCCCGGACAGCCTACACAGATACGCAGTATTTT. Protein sequence: CATARTAYTDTQYF.

J is TRBJ2-1 and V is TRBV10-3; D remains unclear. Germline values: CDR1 ENHRY, CDR2 SYGVKD. V was trimmed by 5 bases and J by 5 bases, leaving 7 bases between them. This CDR3 is 12 amino acids long. CDR3 sequence: CAISNIHNEQFF. For the CDR3, the DNA is TGTGCCATCAGTAATATTCACAATGAGCAGTTCTTC.

J is TRBJ2-7 and V is TRBV5-1; 9 positions match TRBD1. J was trimmed by 3 bases and V by 4 bases; bases with no gene match: 2. The CDR3 loop spans 13 amino acids. Germline V gene sequence: CDR1 SGHRS, CDR2 YFSETQ. The CDR3 sequence is CASSPTGGYEQYF. The CDR3 DNA is TGCGCCAGCAGCCCGACAGGGGGCTACGAGCAGTACTTC.

V and J are TRBV5-4 and TRBJ2-1, with D possibly matching TRBD1 (6 bases). Germline V lookup: CDR1 SGHNT, CDR2 YYREEE (reference sequence). V was pared by 5 bases and J by 6 bases, with 12 bases between. The CDR3 totals 13 residues. For the CDR3, the DNA is TGTGCCAGCAGACAGGGAAAGCGCAATGAGCAGTTCTTC. The encoded protein is CASRQGKRNEQFF.

The chain has TRBV9 and TRBJ1-2; TRBD1 matches at 7 bases. The CDR3 runs 17 residues. Germline values: CDR1 SGDLS, CDR2 YYNGEE. The junction had 15 bases not matched to a gene; V was cut back by 4 bases and J by 3 bases. Here the CDR3 DNA reads TGTGCCAGCAGCCCAGTAGGGACCCCCGGGACAGACTATGGCTACACCTTC. As protein: CASSPVGTPGTDYGYTF.

This clone was seen more than once but under ten times. The rearrangement links TRBV30 to TRBJ1-6; D possibly corresponds to TRBD1 (6 bases). The CDR3 totals 12 residues. CDR1 is GTSNPN, CDR2 SVGIG, per germline (reference sequence). Trimming took off 7 bases at V and 7 bases at J, with 11 bases between the two ends. CDR3 region: CASGQPNSPLHF. The CDR3 DNA sequence: TGTGCCTCCGGACAGCCCAATTCACCCCTCCACTTT.

V is TRBV2 and J is TRBJ1-6; the D is unclear. The V end was cut by 7 bases, the J end by 9 bases, with 13 bases between. The CDR3 sequence is 13 residues long. The germline V gene encodes CDR1 SNHLY and CDR2 FYNNEI. The CDR3 loop reads CASMAGGPSPLHF. In nucleotides, the CDR3 is TGTGCCAGCATGGCAGGCGGGCCTTCACCCCTCCACTTT.

DNA of the CDR3: TGTGCCAGCAGCTTGGACAATGAGCAGTTCTTC. Translating it yields CASSLDNEQFF. The J gene is TRBJ2-1, the V gene TRBV5-6, with D uncertain. The CDR3 runs 11 residues. Per germline, CDR1 SGHDT and CDR2 YYEEEE. V shed 0 bases and J shed 5 bases, with 0 bases lying between them. Variable domain in full (rest from reference TRBV5-6 and TRBJ2-1): DAGVTQSPTHLIKTRGQQVTLRCSPKSGHDTVSWYQQALGQGPQFIFQYYEEEERQRGNFPDRFSGHQFPNYSSELNVNALLLGDSALYLCASSLDNEQFFGPGTRLTVL.